Below, 11 T cell receptor beta chains from the same sample are listed, as sequenced in a study of T-cell memory formation after mild COVID-19. TCRdb used MiXCR to reprocess the 5' RACE reads, holding one entry per CDR3 protein. The table records about 440,000 distinct CDR3 sequences, 15% to 20% of them present only once. The sample taken for sequencing was PBMCs or a T cell subset sorted from them (not recorded which). All receptors come from an adult woman who had mild COVID-19 (a few samples of this study predate the infection). Cell type and time point are not known.

The table lists this clonotype with a few counts. The rearrangement joins TRBV5-5 to TRBJ2-2; the D is unclear. Germline CDR1 and CDR2: SGHKS and YYEKEE (reference sequence). This CDR3 spans 14 amino acids. V was cut by 0 bases and J by 6 bases, with 9 bases left in between. CDR3 loop: CASSLATVAGELFF. CDR3 DNA sequence: TGTGCCAGCAGCTTGGCTACGGTCGCCGGGGAGCTGTTTTTT.

This chain uses TRBV12-3 or TRBV12-4 with TRBJ2-7, with 7 bases identical to TRBD2. The CDR3 sequence is 13 residues long. V was pared by 2 bases and J by 6 bases, with 4 bases of the junction left unmatched. CDR3 loop: CASSLMASGEQYF. The CDR3 coding sequence is TGTGCCAGCAGTTTAATGGCTAGCGGCGAGCAGTACTTC.

The table lists this clonotype with a few counts. The rearrangement links TRBV21-1 to TRBJ2-5. TRBV21-1 represents a pseudogene. This CDR3 has 13 amino acids. This chain's CDR3 is CASSIGYQETQYF. CDR3 nucleotide sequence: TGTGCCAGCAGCATCGGGTACCAAGAGACCCAGTACTTC.

The chain links TRBV7-3 to TRBJ2-1, with no clear D. CDR3 length equals 13 residues. Trimming removed 1 base at V and 6 bases at J, with 7 bases between. Germline CDR1 is SGHTA and CDR2 is FQGTGA. The CDR3 DNA sequence: TGTGCCAGCAGCTTAATGCTGGGCAATGAGCAGTTCTTC. Translating it yields CASSLMLGNEQFF.

Concerning this clonotype itself: A read error may account for a junction end that differs from germline. The chain uses TRBV7-8 and TRBJ2-2; D could derive from TRBD1 or TRBD2 (6 bases each). This CDR3 is 15 amino acids long. The germline V gene has CDR1 SGHVS and CDR2 FQNEAQ. CDR3 DNA sequence: TGTGCCAGCAACTTAAGGGGGGCCTCCACCGGGGAGCTGTTTTTT. It yields the protein CASNLRGASTGELFF.

This clonotype has just a few counts. This sequence joins TRBV9 and TRBJ2-7; 7 bases agree with TRBD2. The V gene end was trimmed by 3 bases and the J gene end by 1 base; junction bases not matched to a gene: 7. CDR1 SGDLS and CDR2 YYNGEE come from the germline V gene. The CDR3 loop spans 15 amino acids. CDR3 loop: CASSGTGTISYEQYF. The CDR3 coding sequence is TGTGCCAGCAGCGGTACCGGGACTATTTCCTACGAGCAGTACTTC.

The chain's CDR3 is CASTRGGSGDYEQYF. Written as DNA, the CDR3 is TGTGCCAGCACCAGGGGCGGAAGTGGGGACTACGAGCAGTACTTC. This sequence joins TRBV5-4 and TRBJ2-7, with a weak D call TRBD1 (6 bases). Per the germline V gene, CDR1 is SGHNT and CDR2 is YYREEE (reference sequence). Trimming cost V 6 bases and J 3 bases, with 19 bases left between them. The CDR3 runs to 15 residues.

This chain uses TRBV6-6 with TRBJ2-7; D may be TRBD1 (5 bases). Trimming cost V 6 bases and J 3 bases, with 18 bases left between them. The CDR3 loop spans 15 amino acids. Germline V gives CDR1 MNHNY, CDR2 SVGAGI (reference sequence). CDR3 in amino acids: CASRNRQSGNYEQYF. Here the CDR3 DNA reads TGTGCCAGCAGAAACAGACAGTCAGGAAACTACGAGCAGTACTTC.

The chain couples TRBV4-3 to TRBJ2-3, with 7 bases fitting TRBD2. The ends lost 5 bases at V and 0 bases at J; junction bases unmatched: 11. This CDR3 spans 17 amino acids. Per the germline V gene, CDR1 is LGHNA and CDR2 is YSLEER. CDR3 sequence: CASSRTLSGSSTDTQYF. As DNA, the CDR3 is TGCGCCAGCAGCAGGACACTTAGCGGGTCTAGCACAGATACGCAGTATTTT.

The CDR3 loop reads CASSSREGAADTQYF. The CDR3 DNA reads TGTGCCAGCAGCTCTAGGGAGGGGGCCGCAGATACGCAGTATTTT. This sequence joins TRBV7-8 and TRBJ2-3; the D call may be TRBD1 or TRBD2 (7 bases each). V was clipped by 4 bases and J by 4 bases, with 15 bases between them. CDR3 size: 15 residues. Germline values: CDR1 SGHVS, CDR2 FQNEAQ.

This clonotype was found many times. The V and J genes are TRBV5-5 and TRBJ1-2, with D possibly matching TRBD1 (5 bases). Germline V gene data show CDR1 as SGHKS and CDR2 as YYEKEE (reference sequence). Deletions cut 4 bases from V and 4 bases from J, with 8 bases between. This CDR3 comprises 12 residues. The CDR3 nucleotides are TGTGCCAGCAGCCCGGGGGTCTATGGCTACACCTTC. Translated: CASSPGVYGYTF. Looking up the rest from reference TRBV5-5 and TRBJ1-2 gives the full variable domain: DAGVTQSPTHLIKTRGQQVTLRCSPISGHKSVSWYQQVLGQGPQFIFQYYEKEERGRGNFPDRFSARQFPNYSSELNVNALLLGDSALYLCASSPGVYGYTFGSGTRLTVV.